A single sample is the source of the 7 T cell receptor beta chains below, sequenced in a study of regulatory T cells in long-lasting Graves disease. Assembly of TCR beta libraries relied on iRepertoire HTBI primers together with Arm-PCR of CDR3 regions. In TCRdb, the multiplex PCR reads were re-called with MiXCR into one record per CDR3 protein. The top ten clones hold approximately 21% of a sample with over 300,000 distinct CDR3 sequences, roughly 16% of them seen once. The time point was: newly diagnosed GD, antithyroid drugs for less than 3 months. Following extraction of RNA from PBMCs, that RNA was used to make the TCR library. Sequencing used peripheral blood mononuclear cells (PBMCs), obtained at new diagnosis, from a patient treated with antithyroid drugs. The receptors were gathered from a female donor with Graves disease.

The chain is built from TRBV19 and TRBJ2-7, with D tentatively TRBD1 (5 bases). There are 14 residues in the CDR3. Germline V lookup: CDR1 LNHDA, CDR2 SQIVND (reference sequence). V gave up 4 bases and J gave up 0 bases, with 10 bases separating them. This CDR3 is CASSTGFPSYEQYF. CDR3 sequence (DNA): TGTGCCAGTAGTACAGGGTTCCCCTCCTACGAGCAGTACTTC.

There are many counts of this clonotype. The rearrangement uses TRBV30 and TRBJ1-1; no reliable D call. V was pared by 0 bases and J by 7 bases, with 6 bases between. The V gene's germline CDR1 is GTSNPN and CDR2 SVGIG (reference sequence). This CDR3 is built from 11 residues. CDR3 nucleotides: TGTGCCTGGAGTGTAAGACTTGAAGCTTTCTTT. Protein sequence: CAWSVRLEAFF.

The sample holds many counts of this clonotype. This chain uses TRBV9 with TRBJ1-1; D not resolved. Trimming left V 1 base short and J 3 bases short, with 13 bases between. This CDR3 has 15 residues. Germline loops: CDR1 SGDLS, CDR2 YYNGEE. In DNA, the CDR3 is TGTGCCAGCAGCGTAAGTCTGGGCGAGGACACTGAAGCTTTCTTT. This codes for CASSVSLGEDTEAFF.

This clonotype was found many times. V and J are TRBV15 and TRBJ2-5, with D uncertain. Deletions cut 0 bases from V and 5 bases from J, with 10 bases between. This CDR3 spans 14 amino acids. The germline V gene has CDR1 LNHNV and CDR2 YYDKDF (reference sequence). The CDR3 region is CATSREPTWETQYF. CDR3 nucleotide sequence: TGTGCCACCAGCAGAGAACCGACGTGGGAGACCCAGTACTTC.

This clonotype has only a few counts. The rearrangement links TRBV5-1 to TRBJ2-7, with TRBD2 as a possible D gene (5 bases). This CDR3 comprises 14 residues. CDR1 is SGHRS and CDR2 is YFSETQ in the germline V gene. V was clipped by 0 bases and J by 9 bases, with 16 bases between them. The CDR3: CASSLELVGARQYF. The CDR3 DNA reads TGCGCCAGCAGCTTGGAATTGGTGGGAGCCCGGCAGTACTTC.

This clonotype was seen repeatedly, ten times or more. The J gene is TRBJ1-1, the V gene TRBV28; D unclear. Trimming stripped 8 bases from V and 14 bases from J, with 18 bases between. The CDR3 covers 11 residues. Germline CDR1 reads MDHEN; CDR2 reads SYDVKM. The CDR3 loop is CASARLGKSFF. CDR3 coding DNA: TGTGCCAGCGCGCGGCTGGGGAAAAGCTTCTTT.

This clonotype was seen ten or more times. This chain links TRBV6-1 with TRBJ2-6; 7 nucleotides agree with TRBD2. The CDR3 totals 17 residues. Germline V gives CDR1 MNHNS, CDR2 SASEGT. The trim removed 7 bases at V and 2 bases at J, leaving 11 bases unmatched. CDR3 DNA: TGTGCCAGCAAATCGGGCGGGAGTATTGCTGGGGCCAACGTCCTGACTTTC. Protein product: CASKSGGSIAGANVLTF.